This entry is about one TCR beta chain. The data were taken from a study of blood T cell repertoires in COVID-19. Study-wide background: Acute and convalescent COVID-19 specimens originated in the United States, Italy and Spain. T cells, B-cell-depleted T cells, or PBMCs provided the cDNA or gDNA that served as material.

Residents of about two dozen US areas, aged roughly 18 to 89 years, made up the participants. Participant-given clinical history determined each cohort assignment. Some clones are missing from TCRdb's copy, which holds only in-frame ones; the method was immunoSEQ multiplex PCR. In the table there are approximately 190,000 clones, 65% to 85% of which are singletons. Germline-derived CDR1 and CDR2 are SGHAT and FQNNGV. The V end lost 5 bases, the J end lost 7 bases, and 6 bases lay between the germline ends. The CDR3 is made up of 12 amino acids. The source is a young woman who had been exposed to COVID-19. V and J are TRBV11-2 and TRBJ1-6; D ambiguous. The sequencing input was PBMCs or T cells enriched from blood (not recorded which). CDR3 in DNA: TGTGCCAGCAGCACCCAGAATTCACCCCTCCACTTT. Its translation: CASSTQNSPLHF.